A single sample is the source of the 18 T cell receptor beta chains below, sequenced in a study of STAT5B mutations in CD4+ large granular lymphocyte leukemia. The assay was immunoSEQ multiplex PCR, and TCRdb's table has in-frame clones only and misses some. The table lists roughly 34,000 clones, 81% of them singletons. Sequenced sample: CD4+ T cells from blood buffy coats. These TCRs come from a human donor in good health.

The chain uses TRBV10-2 and TRBJ1-5; D is unresolved. CDR1 WSHSY and CDR2 SAAADI come from the germline V gene. This CDR3 region has 15 residues. The V end was cut by 0 bases, the J end by 5 bases, with 11 bases between. In DNA form, the CDR3 reads TGCGCCAGCAGTGAGTCGAGGTATGGGGATCAGCCCCAGCATTTT. This sequence encodes CASSESRYGDQPQHF.

The table lists this clone with a few counts. CDR3 residues: CASSGRDGLYEQYF. The CDR3 DNA sequence: TGTGCCAGCAGCGGCAGGGACGGCCTATACGAGCAGTACTTC. The gene calls are TRBV9 and TRBJ2-7, with D perhaps assigned TRBD1 or TRBD2 (5 bases each). Trimming pared 3 bases from V and 4 bases from J, leaving 14 bases between. CDR1 is SGDLS and CDR2 is YYNGEE in the germline V gene. The CDR3 totals 14 residues. The full variable domain, completed using reference TRBV9 and TRBJ2-7, is DSGVTQTPKHLITATGQRVTLRCSPRSGDLSVYWYQQSLDQGLQFLIQYYNGEERAKGNILERFSAQQFPDLHSELNLSSLELGDSALYFCASSGRDGLYEQYFGPGTRLTVT.

The chain recombines TRBV4-3 with TRBJ2-3; D tentatively fits TRBD1 or TRBD2 (5 bases each). Germline V lookup: CDR1 LGHNA, CDR2 YSLEER. V was cut by 3 bases and J by 4 bases, with 14 bases left in between. The CDR3 runs to 15 residues. The CDR3 nucleotides read TGCGCCAGCAGCCACGACAGCGACTATGCAGATACGCAGTATTTT. Protein product: CASSHDSDYADTQYF.

The sample holds a few counts of this clone. CDR3: CASTPGTGDGYTF. The CDR3 nucleotides are TGCGCCAGCACCCCCGGGACAGGGGATGGCTACACCTTC. J is TRBJ1-2 and V is TRBV5-1; the match to TRBD1 covers 10 bases. Germline CDR1 and CDR2: SGHRS and YFSETQ. The V segment lost 6 bases and the J segment 6 bases; nucleotides outside the gene matches: 5. The CDR3 length is 13 residues.

V and J are TRBV25-1 and TRBJ2-2; D may be TRBD1 (5 bases). The V gene lost 0 bases and the J gene lost 3 bases, with 14 bases spanning the gap. CDR1 and CDR2 (germline): MGHDK, SYGVNS. The CDR3 sequence is 17 residues long. CDR3 coding DNA: TGTGCCAGCAGTGAATATAGTCCAGGGTTGGACACCGGGGAGCTGTTTTTT. It is translated as CASSEYSPGLDTGELFF.

The chain carries TRBV15 and TRBJ2-5; no reliable D call. The CDR3 totals 13 residues. Germline V gene lookup returns CDR1 LNHNV and CDR2 YYDKDF (reference sequence). V was cut by 4 bases and J by 5 bases, with 11 bases left in between. CDR3 in amino acids: CATSMVGSETQYF. CDR3 bases: TGTGCCACCAGCATGGTAGGTTCTGAGACCCAGTACTTC.

This chain uses TRBV5-8 with TRBJ2-6, with D possibly being TRBD1 (6 bases). Trimming stripped 0 bases from V and 4 bases from J, with 11 bases between. Germline V gene lookup returns CDR1 SGHTS and CDR2 YDEGEE. The CDR3 is made up of 16 amino acids. CDR3 coding DNA: TGTGCCAGCAGCTTGGATTCAGGGGCCGGGGCCAACGTCCTGACTTTC. This codes for CASSLDSGAGANVLTF.

The genes are TRBV30 and TRBJ2-2, with D possibly matching TRBD2 (5 bases). The V gene's germline CDR1 is GTSNPN and CDR2 SVGIG (reference sequence). The CDR3 loop spans 14 amino acids. V lost 2 bases and J 0 bases, leaving 7 bases between the germline ends. The CDR3, as DNA: TGTGCCTGGAGTTTTAGCGCGAACACCGGGGAGCTGTTTTTT. Its translation is CAWSFSANTGELFF. Based on the CDR3 plus reference TRBV30 and TRBJ2-2, the full variable domain is SQTIHQWPATLVQPVGSPLSLECTVEGTSNPNLYWYRQAAGRGLQLLFYSVGIGQISSEVPQNLSASRPQDRQFILSSKKLLLSDSGFYLCAWSFSANTGELFFGEGSRLTVL.

In this sample, this clone turned up a few times. The rearrangement links TRBV28 to TRBJ1-2; the D gene is possibly TRBD1 (6 bases). The CDR3 totals 14 residues. The germline CDR1 and CDR2 sequences are MDHEN and SYDVKM. Trimming stripped 6 bases from V and 1 base from J, with 12 bases between. The CDR3 DNA reads as TGTGCCAGCAGGGGCGAGGGGGTTAACTATGGCTACACCTTC. Its protein is CASRGEGVNYGYTF.

This clone was seen only once. J is TRBJ1-4 and V is TRBV27; D not certain. V gave up 6 bases and J gave up 8 bases, with 13 bases separating them. Germline V gene data show CDR1 as MNHEY and CDR2 as SMNVEV (reference sequence). CDR3 size: 13 residues. The CDR3 here is CASRYQGSEKLFF. The CDR3 DNA reads as TGTGCCAGCAGGTACCAAGGATCCGAAAAACTGTTTTTT.

This clone was recorded once. The CDR3 DNA is TGTGCCAGCTCACCCGGACAGGAAGAGACCCAGTACTTC. Its translation is CASSPGQEETQYF. The chain has TRBV18 and TRBJ2-5; 7 bases match TRBD1. Per germline, CDR1 KGHSH and CDR2 LQKENI. Trimming removed 3 bases from V and 3 bases from J; junction bases left unmatched: 1. The CDR3 is 13 residues long.

V usage is TRBV5-6 and J usage is TRBJ2-2; possible D gene TRBD1, 6 bases. CDR1 is SGHDT and CDR2 is YYEEEE in the germline V gene. CDR3 length: 14 residues. The V gene lost 4 bases and the J gene lost 6 bases, with 13 bases spanning the gap. CDR3 region: CASSAQGLAGELFF. For the CDR3, the DNA is TGTGCCAGCAGCGCGCAGGGGTTGGCCGGGGAGCTGTTTTTT.

The CDR3 nucleotides are TGTGCCAGCAGCTTAGGATGGGAGTCGAACACCGGGGAGCTGTTTTTT. It specifies CASSLGWESNTGELFF. The chain recombines TRBV7-2 with TRBJ2-2; perhaps TRBD2 as D (5 bases). Looked up from germline, CDR1 is SGHTA and CDR2 is FQGNSA. The CDR3 is 16 residues long. Trimming cost V 1 base and J 0 bases, with 9 bases left between them.

This rearrangement joins TRBV4-2 to TRBJ2-7; 8 nucleotides line up with TRBD2. This CDR3 contains 17 residues. CDR1 LGHNA and CDR2 YNFKEQ come from the germline V gene. V was clipped by 0 bases and J by 5 bases; unmatched bases: 12. The CDR3 DNA sequence: TGTGCCAGCAGCCAAGATTTGCCGGGAGGGCCTAGGGACGAGCAGTACTTC. This gives the protein CASSQDLPGGPRDEQYF.

This clone was observed a single time. CDR3 DNA sequence: TGTGCCAGCAGTCAAGGACTAGCGGGAGAATTGAGCTCCTACGAGCAGTACTTC. Protein: CASSQGLAGELSSYEQYF. The chain combines TRBV6-1 with TRBJ2-7, with 13 bases matching TRBD2. Germline V lookup: CDR1 MNHNS, CDR2 SASEGT. V trimming: 5 bases; J trimming: 0 bases; junction bases outside the gene matches: 10. There are 18 residues in the CDR3.

V gene TRBV9 combines with J gene TRBJ2-3; tentatively, D is TRBD2 (6 bases). V gave up 0 bases and J gave up 6 bases, with 8 bases separating them. The CDR3 sequence is 13 residues long. The germline V gene has CDR1 SGDLS and CDR2 YYNGEE. CDR3 DNA sequence: TGTGCCAGCAGCGTAGGAGCGGGCGATACGCAGTATTTT. Translation: CASSVGAGDTQYF.

The gene calls are TRBV28 and TRBJ1-2; D is unclear. The V gene lost 8 bases and the J gene lost 1 base, with 14 bases spanning the gap. CDR1 and CDR2 (germline): MDHEN, SYDVKM. The CDR3 runs to 14 residues. CDR3 DNA: TGTGCCAGCCTGACTGGAGGGAATAACTATGGCTACACCTTC. It yields the protein CASLTGGNNYGYTF.

The chain carries TRBV7-2 and TRBJ2-2; D is unclear. Germline loops: CDR1 SGHTA, CDR2 FQGNSA. V lost 1 base and J lost 4, with 10 bases in between. This CDR3 is built from 15 residues. CDR3 region: CASSLDPRATGELFF. The CDR3 bases are TGTGCCAGCAGCTTAGACCCTCGGGCCACCGGGGAGCTGTTTTTT. Full variable domain (outside the CDR3, taken from reference TRBV7-2 and TRBJ2-2): GAGVSQSPSNKVTEKGKDVELRCDPISGHTALYWYRQSLGQGLEFLIYFQGNSAPDKSGLPSDRFSAERTGGSVSTLTIQRTQQEDSAVYLCASSLDPRATGELFFGEGSRLTVL.